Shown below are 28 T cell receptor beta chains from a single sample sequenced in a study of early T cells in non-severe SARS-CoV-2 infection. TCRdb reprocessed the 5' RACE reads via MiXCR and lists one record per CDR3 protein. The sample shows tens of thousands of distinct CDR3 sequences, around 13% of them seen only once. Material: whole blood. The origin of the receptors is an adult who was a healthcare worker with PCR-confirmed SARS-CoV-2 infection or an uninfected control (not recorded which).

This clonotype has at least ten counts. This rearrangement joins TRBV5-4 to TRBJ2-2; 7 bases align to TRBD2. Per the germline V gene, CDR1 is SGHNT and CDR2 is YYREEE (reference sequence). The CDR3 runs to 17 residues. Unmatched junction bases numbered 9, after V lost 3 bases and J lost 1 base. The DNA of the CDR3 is TGTGCCAGCAGCTGGGGCACGGCTAGCGGGAACACCGGGGAGCTGTTTTTT. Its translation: CASSWGTASGNTGELFF. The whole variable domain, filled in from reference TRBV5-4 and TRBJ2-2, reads ETGVTQSPTHLIKTRGQQVTLRCSSQSGHNTVSWYQQALGQGPQFIFQYYREEENGRGNFPPRFSGLQFPNYSSELNVNALELDDSALYLCASSWGTASGNTGELFFGEGSRLTVL.

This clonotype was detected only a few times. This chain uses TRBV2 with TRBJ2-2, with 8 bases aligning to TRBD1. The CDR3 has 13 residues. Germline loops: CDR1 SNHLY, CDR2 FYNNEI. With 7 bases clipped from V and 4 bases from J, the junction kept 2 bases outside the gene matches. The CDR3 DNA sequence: TGTGCCAGCAAAGGACAGGGCACCGGGGAGCTGTTTTTT. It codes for CASKGQGTGELFF.

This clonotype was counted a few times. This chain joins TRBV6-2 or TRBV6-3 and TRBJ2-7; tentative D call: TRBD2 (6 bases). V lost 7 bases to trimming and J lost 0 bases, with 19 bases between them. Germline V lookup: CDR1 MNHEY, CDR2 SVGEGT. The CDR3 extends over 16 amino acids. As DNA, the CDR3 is TGTGCCAGCAACAGTTATTATCGGGGGAACTCCTACGAGCAGTACTTC. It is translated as CASNSYYRGNSYEQYF.

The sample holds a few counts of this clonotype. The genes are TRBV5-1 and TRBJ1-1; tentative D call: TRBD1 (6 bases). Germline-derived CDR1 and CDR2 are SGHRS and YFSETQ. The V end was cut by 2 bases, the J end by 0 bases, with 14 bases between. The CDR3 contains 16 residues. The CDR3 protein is CASSLSGQLMNTEAFF. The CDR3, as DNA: TGCGCCAGCAGCTTATCCGGACAGCTAATGAACACTGAAGCTTTCTTT.

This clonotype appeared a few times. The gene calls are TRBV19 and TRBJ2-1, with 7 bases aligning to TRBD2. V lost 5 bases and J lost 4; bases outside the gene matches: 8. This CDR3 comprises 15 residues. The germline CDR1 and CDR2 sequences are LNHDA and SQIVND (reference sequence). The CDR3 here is CASSPWASGYNEQFF. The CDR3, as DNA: TGTGCCAGTAGTCCCTGGGCTAGCGGTTACAATGAGCAGTTCTTC.

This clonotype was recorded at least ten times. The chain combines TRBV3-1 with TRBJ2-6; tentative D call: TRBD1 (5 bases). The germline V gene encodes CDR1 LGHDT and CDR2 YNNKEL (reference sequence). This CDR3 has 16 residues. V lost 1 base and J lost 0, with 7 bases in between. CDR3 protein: CASSQVGVSGANVLTF. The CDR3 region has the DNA TGTGCCAGCAGCCAAGTAGGGGTCTCTGGGGCCAACGTCCTGACTTTC.

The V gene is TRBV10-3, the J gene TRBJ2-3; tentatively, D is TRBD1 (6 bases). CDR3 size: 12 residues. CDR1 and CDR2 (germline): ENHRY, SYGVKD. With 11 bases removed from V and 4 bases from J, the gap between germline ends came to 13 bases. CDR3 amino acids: CAYRDTADTQYF. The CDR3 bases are TGTGCCTACCGGGACACTGCAGATACGCAGTATTTT.

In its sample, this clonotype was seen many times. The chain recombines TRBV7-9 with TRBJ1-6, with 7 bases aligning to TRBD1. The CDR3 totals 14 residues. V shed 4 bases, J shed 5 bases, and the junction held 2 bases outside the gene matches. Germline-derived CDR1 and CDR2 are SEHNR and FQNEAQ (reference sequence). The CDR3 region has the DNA TGTGCCAGCAGCTCCGGGACAGATAATTCACCCCTCCACTTT. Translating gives CASSSGTDNSPLHF.

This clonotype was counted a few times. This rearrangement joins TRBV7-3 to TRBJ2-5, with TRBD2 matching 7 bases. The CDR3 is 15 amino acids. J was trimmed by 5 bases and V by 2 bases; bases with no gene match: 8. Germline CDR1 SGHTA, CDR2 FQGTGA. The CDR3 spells CASSLGLGPGETQYF. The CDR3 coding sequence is TGTGCCAGCAGCTTAGGACTAGGGCCGGGCGAGACCCAGTACTTC.

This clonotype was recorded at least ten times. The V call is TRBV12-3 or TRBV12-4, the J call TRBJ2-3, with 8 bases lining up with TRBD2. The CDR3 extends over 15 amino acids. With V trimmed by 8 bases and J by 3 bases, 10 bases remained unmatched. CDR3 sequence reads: CASLWREEGTDTQYF. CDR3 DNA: TGTGCCAGCCTTTGGCGGGAGGAAGGGACAGATACGCAGTATTTT.

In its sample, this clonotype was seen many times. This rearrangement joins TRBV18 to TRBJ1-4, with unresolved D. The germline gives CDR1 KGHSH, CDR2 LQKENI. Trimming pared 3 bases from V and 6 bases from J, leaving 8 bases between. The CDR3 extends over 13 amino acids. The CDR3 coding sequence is TGTGCCAGCTCACCTAATCGGGATGAAAAACTGTTTTTT. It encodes CASSPNRDEKLFF.

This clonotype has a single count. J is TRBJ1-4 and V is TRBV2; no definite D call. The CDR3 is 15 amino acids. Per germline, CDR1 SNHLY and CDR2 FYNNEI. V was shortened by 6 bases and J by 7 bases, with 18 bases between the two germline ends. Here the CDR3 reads CASRTRMDPIEKLFF. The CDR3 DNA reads TGTGCCAGCAGGACCCGAATGGACCCTATTGAAAAACTGTTTTTT.

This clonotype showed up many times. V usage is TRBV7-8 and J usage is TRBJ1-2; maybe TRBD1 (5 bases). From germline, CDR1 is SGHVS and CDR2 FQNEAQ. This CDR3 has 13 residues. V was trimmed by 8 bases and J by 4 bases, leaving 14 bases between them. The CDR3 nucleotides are TGTGCCAGCGGGATGGGGCGGGGCTATGGCTACACCTTC. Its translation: CASGMGRGYGYTF. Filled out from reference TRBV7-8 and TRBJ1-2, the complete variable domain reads GAGVSQSPRYKVAKRGQDVALRCDPISGHVSLFWYQQALGQGPEFLTYFQNEAQLDKSGLPSDRFFAERPEGSVSTLKIQRTQQEDSAVYLCASGMGRGYGYTFGSGTRLTVV.

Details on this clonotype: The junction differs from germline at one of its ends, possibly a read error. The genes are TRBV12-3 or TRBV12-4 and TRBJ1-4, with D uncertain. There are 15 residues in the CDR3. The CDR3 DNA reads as TGTGCCAGCAGCCGACCCGCACCAACGAATGAAAAACTGTTTTTT. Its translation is CASSRPAPTNEKLFF.

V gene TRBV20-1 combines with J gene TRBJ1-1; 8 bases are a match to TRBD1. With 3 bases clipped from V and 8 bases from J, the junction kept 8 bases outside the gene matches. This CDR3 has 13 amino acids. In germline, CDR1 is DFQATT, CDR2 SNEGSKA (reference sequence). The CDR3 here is CSARNVAGGEAFF. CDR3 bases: TGCAGTGCTAGGAATGTCGCAGGGGGCGAAGCTTTCTTT.

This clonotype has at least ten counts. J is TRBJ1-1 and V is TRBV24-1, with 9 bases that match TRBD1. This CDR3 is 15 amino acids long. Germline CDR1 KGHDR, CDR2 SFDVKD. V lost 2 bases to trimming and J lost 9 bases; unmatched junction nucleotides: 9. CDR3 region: CATSDSTGGDLKAFF. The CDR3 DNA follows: TGTGCCACCAGTGATTCTACAGGGGGCGATCTCAAAGCTTTCTTT.

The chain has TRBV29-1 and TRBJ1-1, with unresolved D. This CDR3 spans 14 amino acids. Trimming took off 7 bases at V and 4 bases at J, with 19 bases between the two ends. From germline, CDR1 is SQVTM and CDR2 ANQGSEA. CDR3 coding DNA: TGCAGCGCCCAGAACCGAGTGCGTGGCACTGAAGCTTTCTTT. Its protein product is CSAQNRVRGTEAFF.

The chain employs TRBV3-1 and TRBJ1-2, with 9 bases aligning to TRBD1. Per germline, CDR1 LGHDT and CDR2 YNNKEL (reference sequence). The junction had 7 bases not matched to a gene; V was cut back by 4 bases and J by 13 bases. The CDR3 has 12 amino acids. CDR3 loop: CASSPPTGGVTF. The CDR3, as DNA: TGTGCCAGCAGCCCCCCGACAGGGGGAGTCACCTTC.

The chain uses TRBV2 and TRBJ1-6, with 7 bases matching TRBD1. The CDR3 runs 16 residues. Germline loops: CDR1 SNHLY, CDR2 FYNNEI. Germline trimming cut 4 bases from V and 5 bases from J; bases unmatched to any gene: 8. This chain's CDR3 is CASSAYRQGNNSPLHF. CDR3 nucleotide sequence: TGTGCCAGCAGTGCGTACCGACAGGGCAATAATTCACCCCTCCACTTT. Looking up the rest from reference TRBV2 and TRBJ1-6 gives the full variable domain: EPEVTQTPSHQVTQMGQEVILRCVPISNHLYFYWYRQILGQKVEFLVSFYNNEISEKSEIFDDQFSVERPDGSNFTLKIRSTKLEDSAMYFCASSAYRQGNNSPLHFGNGTRLTVT.

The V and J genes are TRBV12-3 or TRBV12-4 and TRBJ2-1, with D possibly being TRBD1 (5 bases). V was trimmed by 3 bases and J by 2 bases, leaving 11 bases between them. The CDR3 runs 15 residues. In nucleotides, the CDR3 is TGTGCCAGCAGTTTTTTCCAGGGTCCCTACAATGAGCAGTTCTTC. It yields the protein CASSFFQGPYNEQFF.

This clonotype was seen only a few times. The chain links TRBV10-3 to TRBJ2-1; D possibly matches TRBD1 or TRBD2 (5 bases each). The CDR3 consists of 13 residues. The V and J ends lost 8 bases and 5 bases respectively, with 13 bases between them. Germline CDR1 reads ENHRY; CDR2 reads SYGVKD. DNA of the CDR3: TGTGCCATCGGGGCTAGCTATGACAATGAGCAGTTCTTC. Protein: CAIGASYDNEQFF.

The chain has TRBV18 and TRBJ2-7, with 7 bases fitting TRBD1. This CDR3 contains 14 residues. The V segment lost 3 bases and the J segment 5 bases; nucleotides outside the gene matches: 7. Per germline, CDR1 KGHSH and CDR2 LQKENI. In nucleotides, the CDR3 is TGTGCCAGCTCACCGACAGGGCGGAGTGACGAGCAGTACTTC. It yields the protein CASSPTGRSDEQYF.

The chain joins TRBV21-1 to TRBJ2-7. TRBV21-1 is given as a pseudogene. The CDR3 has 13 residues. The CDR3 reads CASSKGSTATEYF. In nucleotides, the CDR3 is TGTGCCAGCAGCAAAGGGTCCACCGCGACGGAGTACTTC.

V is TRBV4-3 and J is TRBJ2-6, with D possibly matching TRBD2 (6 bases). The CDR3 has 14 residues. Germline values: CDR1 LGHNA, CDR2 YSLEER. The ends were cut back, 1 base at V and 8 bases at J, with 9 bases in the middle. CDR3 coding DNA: TGCGCCAGCAGCCAAGCCGGGAGTTCCAACGTCCTGACTTTC. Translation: CASSQAGSSNVLTF.

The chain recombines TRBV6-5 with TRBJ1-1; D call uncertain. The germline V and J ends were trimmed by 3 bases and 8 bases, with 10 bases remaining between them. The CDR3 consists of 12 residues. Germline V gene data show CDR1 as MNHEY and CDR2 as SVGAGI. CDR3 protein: CASSYNGGEAFF. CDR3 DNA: TGTGCCAGCAGTTATAATGGAGGAGAAGCTTTCTTT.

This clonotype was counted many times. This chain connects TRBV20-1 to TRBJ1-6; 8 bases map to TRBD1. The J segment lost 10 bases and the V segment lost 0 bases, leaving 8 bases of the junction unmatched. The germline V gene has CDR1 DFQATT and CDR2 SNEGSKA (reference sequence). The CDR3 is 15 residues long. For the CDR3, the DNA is TGCAGTGCTAGAGATCAAGGACAGGGTTTATCACCCCTCCACTTT. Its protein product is CSARDQGQGLSPLHF.

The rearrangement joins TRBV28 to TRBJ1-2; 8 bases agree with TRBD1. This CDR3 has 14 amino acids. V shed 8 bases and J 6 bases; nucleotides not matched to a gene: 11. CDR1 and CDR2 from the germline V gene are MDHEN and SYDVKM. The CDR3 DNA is TGTGCCAGCGGTCGGGGACAGGTGTTCCATGGCTACACCTTC. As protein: CASGRGQVFHGYTF.

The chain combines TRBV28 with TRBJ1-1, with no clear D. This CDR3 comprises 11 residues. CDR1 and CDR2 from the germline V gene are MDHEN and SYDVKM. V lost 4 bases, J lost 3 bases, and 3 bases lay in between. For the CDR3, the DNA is TGTGCCAGCAGTTGGGACACTGAAGCTTTCTTT. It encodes CASSWDTEAFF.